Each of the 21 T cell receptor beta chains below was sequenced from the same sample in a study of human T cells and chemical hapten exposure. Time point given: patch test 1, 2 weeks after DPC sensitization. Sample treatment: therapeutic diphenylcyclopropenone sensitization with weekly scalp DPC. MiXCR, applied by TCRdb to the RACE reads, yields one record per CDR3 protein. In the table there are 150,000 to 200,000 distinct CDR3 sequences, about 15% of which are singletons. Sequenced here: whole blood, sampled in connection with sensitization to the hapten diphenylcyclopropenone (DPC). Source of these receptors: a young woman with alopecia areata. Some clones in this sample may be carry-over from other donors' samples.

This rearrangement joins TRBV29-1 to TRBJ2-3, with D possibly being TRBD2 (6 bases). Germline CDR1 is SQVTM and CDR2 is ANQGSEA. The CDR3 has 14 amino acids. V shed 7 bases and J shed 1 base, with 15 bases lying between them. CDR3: CSAPGPGGTDTQYF. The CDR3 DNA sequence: TGCAGCGCCCCTGGTCCGGGGGGCACAGATACGCAGTATTTT.

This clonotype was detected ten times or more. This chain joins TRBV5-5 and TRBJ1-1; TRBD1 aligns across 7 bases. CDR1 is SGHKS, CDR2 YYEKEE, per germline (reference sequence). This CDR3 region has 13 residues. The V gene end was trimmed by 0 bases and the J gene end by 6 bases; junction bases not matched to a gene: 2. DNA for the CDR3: TGTGCCAGCAGCTTGGGGGGACAGCCTGAAGCTTTCTTT. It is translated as CASSLGGQPEAFF.

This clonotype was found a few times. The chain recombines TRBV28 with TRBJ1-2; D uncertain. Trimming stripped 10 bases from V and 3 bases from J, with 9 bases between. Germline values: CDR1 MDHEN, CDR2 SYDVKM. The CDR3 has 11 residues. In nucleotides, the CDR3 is TGTGCCACTTCGATCTACTATGGCTACACCTTC. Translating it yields CATSIYYGYTF.

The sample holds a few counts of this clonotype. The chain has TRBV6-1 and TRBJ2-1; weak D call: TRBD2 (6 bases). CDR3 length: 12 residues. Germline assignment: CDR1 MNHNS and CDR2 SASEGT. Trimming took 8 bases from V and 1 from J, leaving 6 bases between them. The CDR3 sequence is CASGGSYNEQFF. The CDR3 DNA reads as TGTGCCAGCGGGGGGTCCTACAATGAGCAGTTCTTC.

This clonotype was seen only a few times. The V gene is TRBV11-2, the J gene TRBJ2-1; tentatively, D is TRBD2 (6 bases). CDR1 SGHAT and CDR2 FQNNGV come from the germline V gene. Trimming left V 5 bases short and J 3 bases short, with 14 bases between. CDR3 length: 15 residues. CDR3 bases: TGTGCCAGCAGCGTTAGCGGTTATCTCTACAATGAGCAGTTCTTC. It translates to CASSVSGYLYNEQFF.

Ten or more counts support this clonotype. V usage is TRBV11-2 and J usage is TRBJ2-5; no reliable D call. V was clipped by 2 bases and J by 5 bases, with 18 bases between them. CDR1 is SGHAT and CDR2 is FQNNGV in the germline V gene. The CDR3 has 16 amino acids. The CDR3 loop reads CASSLLGMGNAETQYF. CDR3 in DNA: TGTGCCAGCAGCTTACTAGGAATGGGGAACGCCGAGACCCAGTACTTC.

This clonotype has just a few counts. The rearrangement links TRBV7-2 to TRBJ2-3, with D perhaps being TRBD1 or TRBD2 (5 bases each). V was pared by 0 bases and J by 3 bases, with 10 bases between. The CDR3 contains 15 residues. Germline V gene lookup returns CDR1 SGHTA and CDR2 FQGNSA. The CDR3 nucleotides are TGTGCCAGCAGCTTAGCGGGGGACCCAACAGATACGCAGTATTTT. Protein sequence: CASSLAGDPTDTQYF.

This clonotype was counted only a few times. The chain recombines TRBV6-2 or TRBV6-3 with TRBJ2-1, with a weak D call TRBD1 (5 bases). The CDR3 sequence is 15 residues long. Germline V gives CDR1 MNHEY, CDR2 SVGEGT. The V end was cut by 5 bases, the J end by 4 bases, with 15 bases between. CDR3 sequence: CASSPPRQQYNEQFF. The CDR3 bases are TGTGCCAGCAGTCCGCCGAGACAGCAATACAATGAGCAGTTCTTC.

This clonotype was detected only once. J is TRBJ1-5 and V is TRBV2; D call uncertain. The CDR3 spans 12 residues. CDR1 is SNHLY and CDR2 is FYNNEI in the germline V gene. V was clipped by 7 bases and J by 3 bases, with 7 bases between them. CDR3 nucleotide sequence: TGTGCCAGCACCAAGAACAATCAGCCCCAGCATTTT. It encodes CASTKNNQPQHF.

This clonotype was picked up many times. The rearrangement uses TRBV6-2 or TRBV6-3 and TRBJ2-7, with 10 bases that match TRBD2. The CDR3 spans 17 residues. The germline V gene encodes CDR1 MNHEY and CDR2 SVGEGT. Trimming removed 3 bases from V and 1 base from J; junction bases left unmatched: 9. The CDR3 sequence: CASSYALLAGVSYEQYF. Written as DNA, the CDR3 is TGTGCCAGCAGTTATGCCCTCCTAGCGGGGGTTTCCTACGAGCAGTACTTC.

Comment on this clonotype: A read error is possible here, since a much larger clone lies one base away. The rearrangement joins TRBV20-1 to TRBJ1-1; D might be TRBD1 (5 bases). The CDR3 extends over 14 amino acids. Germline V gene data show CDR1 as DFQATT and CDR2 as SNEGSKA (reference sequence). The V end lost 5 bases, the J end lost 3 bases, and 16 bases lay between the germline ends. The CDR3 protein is CSAGRDPRDTEAFF. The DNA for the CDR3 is TGCAGTGCTGGACGGGACCCGCGGGACACTGAAGCTTTCTTT.

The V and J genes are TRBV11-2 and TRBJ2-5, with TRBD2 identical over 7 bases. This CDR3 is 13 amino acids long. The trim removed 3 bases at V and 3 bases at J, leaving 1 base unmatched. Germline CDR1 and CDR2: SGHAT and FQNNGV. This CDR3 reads CASSFAGEETQYF. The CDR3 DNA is TGTGCCAGCAGCTTCGCGGGGGAAGAGACCCAGTACTTC. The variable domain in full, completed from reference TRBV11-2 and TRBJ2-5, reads EAGVAQSPRYKIIEKRQSVAFWCNPISGHATLYWYQQILGQGPKLLIQFQNNGVVDDSQLPKDRFSAERLKGVDSTLKIQPAKLEDSAVYLCASSFAGEETQYFGPGTRLLVL.

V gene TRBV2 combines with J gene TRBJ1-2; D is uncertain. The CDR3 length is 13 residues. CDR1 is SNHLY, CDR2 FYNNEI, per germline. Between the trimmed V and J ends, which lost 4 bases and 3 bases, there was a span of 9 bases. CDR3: CASSALGYYGYTF. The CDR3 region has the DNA TGTGCCAGCAGTGCTTTGGGGTACTATGGCTACACCTTC.

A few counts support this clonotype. The CDR3 loop is CASSNPLGEQFF. The CDR3 DNA sequence: TGTGCCAGCAGCAACCCCTTGGGTGAGCAGTTCTTC. The chain joins TRBV11-2 to TRBJ2-1, with no clear D. Germline CDR1 SGHAT, CDR2 FQNNGV. Trimming cost V 5 bases and J 9 bases, with 11 bases left between them. The CDR3 runs to 12 residues. Full variable domain (outside the CDR3, taken from reference TRBV11-2 and TRBJ2-1): EAGVAQSPRYKIIEKRQSVAFWCNPISGHATLYWYQQILGQGPKLLIQFQNNGVVDDSQLPKDRFSAERLKGVDSTLKIQPAKLEDSAVYLCASSNPLGEQFFGPGTRLTVL.

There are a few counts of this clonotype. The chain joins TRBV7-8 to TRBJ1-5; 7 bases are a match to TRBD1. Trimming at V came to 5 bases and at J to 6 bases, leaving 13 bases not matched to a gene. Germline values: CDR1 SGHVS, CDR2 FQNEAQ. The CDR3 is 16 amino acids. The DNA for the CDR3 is TGTGCCAGCAGCCCTCTAAATACAGGGGCCAGTCAGCCCCAGCATTTT. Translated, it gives CASSPLNTGASQPQHF.

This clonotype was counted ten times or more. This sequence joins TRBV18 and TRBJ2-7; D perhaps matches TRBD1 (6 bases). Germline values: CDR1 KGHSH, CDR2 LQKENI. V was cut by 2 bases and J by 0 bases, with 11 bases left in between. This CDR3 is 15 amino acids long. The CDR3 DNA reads TGTGCCAGCTCACCATTTCAGGACAGCTCCTACGAGCAGTACTTC. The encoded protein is CASSPFQDSSYEQYF.

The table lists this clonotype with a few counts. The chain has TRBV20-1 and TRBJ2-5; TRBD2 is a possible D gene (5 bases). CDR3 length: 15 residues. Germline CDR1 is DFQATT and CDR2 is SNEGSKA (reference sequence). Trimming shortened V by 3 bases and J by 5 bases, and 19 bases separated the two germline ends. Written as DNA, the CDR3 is TGCAGTGCTAGCAGGCCGGGATCTAAGGCGGAGACCCAGTACTTC. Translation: CSASRPGSKAETQYF.

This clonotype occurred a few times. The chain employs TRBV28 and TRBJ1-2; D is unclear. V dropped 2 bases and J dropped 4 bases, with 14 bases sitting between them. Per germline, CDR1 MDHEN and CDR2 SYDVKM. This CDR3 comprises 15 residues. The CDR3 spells CASSLMQPTSYGYTF. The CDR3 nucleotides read TGTGCCAGCAGTTTAATGCAGCCCACCTCCTATGGCTACACCTTC.

CDR3 sequence reads: CSVTGISYEQYF. DNA for the CDR3: TGCAGCGTGACAGGGATATCCTACGAGCAGTACTTC. The J gene is TRBJ2-7, the V gene TRBV29-1, with 7 bases identical to TRBD1. The CDR3 has 12 residues. J was trimmed by 1 base and V by 6 bases; bases with no gene match: 3. In germline, CDR1 is SQVTM, CDR2 ANQGSEA.

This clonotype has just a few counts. The CDR3: CASSFILAGGNEQFF. The CDR3 nucleotides are TGTGCCAGCAGTTTTATTCTAGCGGGAGGGAATGAGCAGTTCTTC. The rearrangement joins TRBV12-3 or TRBV12-4 to TRBJ2-1; 12 nucleotides align to TRBD2. The CDR3 has 15 residues. The J segment lost 7 bases and the V segment lost 3 bases, leaving 4 bases of the junction unmatched.

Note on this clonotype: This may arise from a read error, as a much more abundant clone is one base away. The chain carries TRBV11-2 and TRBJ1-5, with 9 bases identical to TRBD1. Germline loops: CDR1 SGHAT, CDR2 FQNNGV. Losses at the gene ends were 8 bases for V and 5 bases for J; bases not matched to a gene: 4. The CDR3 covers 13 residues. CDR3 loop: CASSRTGDQPQHF. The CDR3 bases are TGTGCCAGCTCACGGACAGGGGATCAGCCCCAGCATTTT.